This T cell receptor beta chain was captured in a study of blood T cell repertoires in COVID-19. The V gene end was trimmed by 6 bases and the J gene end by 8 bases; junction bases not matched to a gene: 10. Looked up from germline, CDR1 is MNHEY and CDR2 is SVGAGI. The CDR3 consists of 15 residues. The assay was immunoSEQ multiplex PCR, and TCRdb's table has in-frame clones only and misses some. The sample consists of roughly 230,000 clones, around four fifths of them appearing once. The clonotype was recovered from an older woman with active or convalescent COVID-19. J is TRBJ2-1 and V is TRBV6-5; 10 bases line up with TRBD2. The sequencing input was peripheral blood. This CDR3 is CASRKPGLASYEQFF. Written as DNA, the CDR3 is TGTGCCAGCAGGAAGCCGGGACTAGCGTCATATGAGCAGTTCTTC.